The rows below give T cell receptor beta chains drawn from one sample of a study of T cell responses to AZD1222 COVID-19 vaccine. The assay was immunoSEQ multiplex PCR, and TCRdb's table has in-frame clones only and misses some. Of 75,000 or so clones listed, about 91% are singletons. Sequenced material: peripheral blood, taken 28 days after the second AZD1222 dose. The origin of the receptors is an adult who received the AZD1222 COVID-19 vaccine. Each CDR3 is given with its conserved first and last residue. The order of the fields is D gene, V gene, J gene, clone size, CDR3 protein, CDR3 DNA. A D gene is named only where the DNA matches it firmly. Size is stated for part of the rows, as once, few or many counts, or as a class when the clone is expanded.

D gene: .; V gene: TRBV4-2; J gene: TRBJ2-2; clone size: .; CDR3 protein: CASSQVQGRTNTGELFF; CDR3 DNA: TGTGCCAGCAGCCAAGTTCAGGGACGTACGAACACCGGGGAGCTGTTTTTT
D gene: TRBD1; V gene: TRBV6-5; J gene: TRBJ2-1; clone size: .; CDR3 protein: CASNLDAGGYNEQFF; CDR3 DNA: TGTGCCAGCAACCTGGACGCAGGGGGCTACAATGAGCAGTTCTTC
D gene: TRBD2; V gene: TRBV2; J gene: TRBJ2-1; clone size: .; CDR3 protein: CASRGPGTSGINNEQFF; CDR3 DNA: TGTGCCAGCAGGGGACCCGGGACTAGCGGGATCAACAATGAGCAGTTCTTC
D gene: .; V gene: TRBV4-1; J gene: TRBJ2-7; clone size: .; CDR3 protein: CASSQDGAVRIYEQYF; CDR3 DNA: TGCGCCAGCAGCCAAGACGGGGCGGTGAGGATCTACGAGCAGTACTTC
D gene: .; V gene: TRBV19; J gene: TRBJ2-4; clone size: .; CDR3 protein: CASSILGAENIQYF; CDR3 DNA: TGTGCCAGTAGTATTCTCGGGGCAGAAAACATTCAGTACTTC
D gene: TRBD1; V gene: TRBV24-1; J gene: TRBJ1-2; clone size: .; CDR3 protein: CATSEHRTGGNYGYTF; CDR3 DNA: TGTGCCACCAGTGAACATCGGACAGGAGGAAACTATGGCTACACCTTC
D gene: .; V gene: TRBV7-2; J gene: TRBJ1-3; clone size: .; CDR3 protein: CASSLGAANSGNTIYF; CDR3 DNA: TGTGCCAGCAGCCTGGGGGCAGCCAACTCTGGAAACACCATATATTTT
D gene: TRBD2; V gene: TRBV6-5; J gene: TRBJ2-7; clone size: .; CDR3 protein: CASRVGLDYYEQYF; CDR3 DNA: TGTGCCAGCAGGGTGGGACTAGACTACTACGAGCAGTACTTC
D gene: TRBD1; V gene: TRBV6-1; J gene: TRBJ1-3; clone size: many; CDR3 protein: CASSGGQGARSGNTIYF; CDR3 DNA: TGTGCCAGCAGTGGGGGACAGGGGGCAAGGTCTGGAAACACCATATATTTT
D gene: TRBD2; V gene: TRBV11-2; J gene: TRBJ2-7; clone size: .; CDR3 protein: CASKRLAGPSYEQYF; CDR3 DNA: TGTGCCAGCAAGCGACTAGCGGGACCCTCCTACGAGCAGTACTTC
D gene: .; V gene: TRBV13; J gene: TRBJ2-1; clone size: medium-sized; CDR3 protein: CASSLKLAADNEQFF; CDR3 DNA: TGTGCCAGCAGCTTAAAACTAGCTGCGGACAATGAGCAGTTCTTC
D gene: .; V gene: TRBV5-1; J gene: TRBJ2-3; clone size: .; CDR3 protein: CASSPEQVTRADTQYF; CDR3 DNA: TGCGCCAGCAGCCCCGAACAAGTAACTCGGGCAGATACGCAGTATTTT
D gene: .; V gene: TRBV6-6; J gene: TRBJ2-3; clone size: .; CDR3 protein: CASSYSTATDTQYF; CDR3 DNA: TGTGCCAGCAGTTACTCGACAGCCACAGATACGCAGTATTTT
D gene: .; V gene: TRBV9; J gene: TRBJ1-4; clone size: .; CDR3 protein: CASSGSGRINEKLFF; CDR3 DNA: TGTGCCAGCAGCGGGAGTGGACGGATAAATGAAAAACTGTTTTTT
D gene: TRBD1; V gene: TRBV5-6; J gene: TRBJ1-2; clone size: few; CDR3 protein: CASNLRDRVYGYTF; CDR3 DNA: TGTGCCAGCAACCTCCGGGACAGGGTGTATGGCTACACCTTC
D gene: .; V gene: TRBV11-2; J gene: TRBJ2-1; clone size: once; CDR3 protein: CASSPGRSYNEQFF; CDR3 DNA: TGTGCCAGCAGCCCAGGACGGTCCTACAATGAGCAGTTCTTC
D gene: .; V gene: TRBV18; J gene: TRBJ2-7; clone size: .; CDR3 protein: CASSPRTVSNEQYF; CDR3 DNA: TGTGCCAGCTCGCCTAGGACCGTTAGTAACGAGCAGTACTTC
D gene: .; V gene: TRBV18; J gene: TRBJ2-4; clone size: .; CDR3 protein: CASSPGAGVDIQYF; CDR3 DNA: TGTGCCAGCTCACCAGGGGCAGGGGTGGACATTCAGTACTTC
D gene: .; V gene: TRBV10-3; J gene: TRBJ2-1; clone size: .; CDR3 protein: CAISESEGARWNEQFF; CDR3 DNA: TGTGCCATCAGTGAGTCGGAGGGGGCTAGGTGGAATGAGCAGTTCTTC
D gene: .; V gene: TRBV18; J gene: TRBJ2-2; clone size: .; CDR3 protein: CASSPLSTGSTGELFF; CDR3 DNA: TGTGCCAGCTCACCTCTCTCCACGGGGTCTACCGGGGAGCTGTTTTTT
D gene: .; V gene: TRBV10-2; J gene: TRBJ1-2; clone size: .; CDR3 protein: CASSESIGDGYTF; CDR3 DNA: TGCGCCAGCAGTGAGTCGATTGGGGATGGCTACACCTTC
D gene: .; V gene: TRBV7-9; J gene: TRBJ1-4; clone size: .; CDR3 protein: CASSLYTQGVEKLFF; CDR3 DNA: TGTGCCAGCAGCTTATATACGCAGGGCGTTGAAAAACTGTTTTTT
D gene: TRBD2; V gene: TRBV28; J gene: TRBJ2-7; clone size: .; CDR3 protein: CASSFSGRDEQYF; CDR3 DNA: TGTGCCAGCAGTTTCTCCGGGAGGGATGAGCAGTACTTC
D gene: .; V gene: TRBV6-6; J gene: TRBJ2-6; clone size: .; CDR3 protein: CASSPLGRGSGANVLTF; CDR3 DNA: TGTGCCAGCAGTCCGTTGGGCAGGGGCTCTGGGGCCAACGTCCTGACTTTC
D gene: TRBD1; V gene: TRBV9; J gene: TRBJ2-5; clone size: .; CDR3 protein: CASSNQGARRETQYF; CDR3 DNA: TGTGCCAGCAGCAACCAGGGGGCGCGGCGAGAGACCCAGTACTTC
D gene: .; V gene: TRBV9; J gene: TRBJ1-4; clone size: .; CDR3 protein: CASSGVQEKLFF; CDR3 DNA: TGTGCCAGCAGCGGGGTGCAAGAAAAACTGTTTTTT
D gene: TRBD2; V gene: TRBV9; J gene: TRBJ2-3; clone size: .; CDR3 protein: CASSAGTSGIADTQYF; CDR3 DNA: TGTGCCAGCAGCGCCGGGACTAGCGGGATAGCAGATACGCAGTATTTT